Listed here are 17 T cell receptor beta chains from one sample, sequenced in a study of post-analysis software for immune sequencing data. Study-level points and caveats: Among five TRBV segments more frequent in patients than controls were TRBV5-6, TRBV5-1 and TRBV20-1.

No cognate antigen is known for these TCRs. Each TCR beta cDNA library carried unique molecular identifiers. MiXCR was run by TCRdb on the PCR reads, yielding one entry per CDR3 protein. The sample includes about 500,000 distinct CDR3 sequences, approximately 46% of them seen just once. Sequencing was performed on blood. The receptors were gathered from a girl aged 5-17 years with multiple sclerosis.

This clonotype was found a few times. The chain combines TRBV12-3 or TRBV12-4 with TRBJ2-5; 8 nucleotides align to TRBD1. Gene TRBJ2-7 matches the end of the DNA better, so the J call may be wrong. The CDR3 contains 14 residues. The CDR3 nucleotides read TGTGCCAGCAGATCCGGGACAGGTAGTTACGAGCAGTACTTC. Translated, it gives CASRSGTGSYEQYF.

To note about this clonotype: This may come from a read error, since a much larger clone is one base off. The chain couples TRBV15 to TRBJ2-1; D perhaps matches TRBD2 (5 bases). This CDR3 has 15 residues. CDR1 and CDR2 from the germline V gene are LNHNV and YYDKDF (reference sequence). CDR3 protein: CATSDHSADYNGQFF. CDR3 coding DNA: TGTGCCACCAGCGATCACTCAGCGGATTACAATGGGCAGTTCTTC.

The chain uses TRBV7-9 and TRBJ2-1; 10 positions match TRBD2. Germline CDR1 and CDR2: SEHNR and FQNEAQ (reference sequence). V trimming: 2 bases; J trimming: 8 bases; junction bases outside the gene matches: 6. The CDR3 runs to 15 residues. CDR3 amino acids: CASSLSPAGGYEQFF. CDR3 coding DNA: TGTGCCAGCAGCTTAAGCCCAGCGGGAGGGTATGAGCAGTTCTTC.

The CDR3 DNA reads TGTGCCAGCACGACAGGGGGTGTAGCTAATGAAAAACTGTTTTTT. Amino acids: CASTTGGVANEKLFF. The gene calls are TRBV27 and TRBJ1-4, with 9 nucleotides matching TRBD1. Trimming took 7 bases from V and 3 from J; bases not matched to a gene: 6. This CDR3 spans 15 amino acids. Germline CDR1 MNHEY, CDR2 SMNVEV (reference sequence).

The chain carries TRBV3-1 and TRBJ2-7; TRBD2 aligns across 7 bases. Germline CDR1 and CDR2: LGHDT and YNNKEL (reference sequence). This CDR3 is 14 amino acids long. V shed 1 base, J shed 5 bases, and the junction held 5 bases outside the gene matches. Here the CDR3 DNA reads TGTGCCAGCAGCCAAGGTTCACTAGCGAACGAGCAGTACTTC. Protein product: CASSQGSLANEQYF.

This chain uses TRBV27 with TRBJ2-1; D could derive from TRBD1 or TRBD2 (5 bases each). In germline, CDR1 is MNHEY, CDR2 SMNVEV (reference sequence). Trimming pared 2 bases from V and 12 bases from J, leaving 11 bases between. The CDR3 runs to 12 residues. CDR3 sequence (DNA): TGTGCCAGCAGTTTACGAGGGGATGGGCAGTTCTTC. This translates into CASSLRGDGQFF.

The V and J genes are TRBV12-3 or TRBV12-4 and TRBJ2-1, with 13 bases that match TRBD2. CDR3 size: 15 residues. Germline trimming cut 5 bases from V and 9 bases from J; bases unmatched to any gene: 7. CDR3 in amino acids: CASSGLAGEVVEQFF. As DNA, the CDR3 is TGTGCCAGCAGTGGACTAGCGGGAGAGGTTGTTGAGCAGTTCTTC.

The V and J genes are TRBV20-1 and TRBJ2-1; 10 nucleotides agree with TRBD2. V trimming: 6 bases; J trimming: 3 bases; junction bases outside the gene matches: 8. CDR3 size: 15 residues. CDR1 and CDR2 from the germline V gene are DFQATT and SNEGSKA (reference sequence). CDR3 sequence: CSATSGTRVYNEQFF. CDR3 sequence (DNA): TGCAGTGCAACTAGCGGGACGAGGGTCTACAATGAGCAGTTCTTC.

V usage is TRBV7-9 and J usage is TRBJ2-3, with 9 bases lining up with TRBD2. Germline-derived CDR1 and CDR2 are SEHNR and FQNEAQ (reference sequence). The CDR3 spans 16 residues. The V and J ends lost 1 base and 2 bases, in that order; junction bases with no gene match: 4. The CDR3 coding sequence is TGTGCCAGCAGCTTAGAGACTAGCGGTCACACAGATACGCAGTATTTT. It translates to CASSLETSGHTDTQYF.

This chain connects TRBV29-1 to TRBJ2-6; tentatively, D is TRBD2 (5 bases). The CDR3 covers 13 residues. V shed 3 bases and J shed 2 bases, with 5 bases lying between them. Germline CDR1 reads SQVTM; CDR2 reads ANQGSEA. The CDR3 protein is CSVDGAGANVLTF. The CDR3 bases are TGCAGCGTTGACGGGGCTGGGGCCAACGTCCTGACTTTC.

This clonotype showed up just once. The chain recombines TRBV2 with TRBJ2-5; 7 nucleotides agree with TRBD1. The J call is doubtful: the DNA matches TRBJ2-7 better. Germline V lookup: CDR1 SNHLY, CDR2 FYNNEI. The CDR3 has 15 amino acids. CDR3 sequence reads: CASSEEETGRSEQYF. In nucleotides, the CDR3 is TGTGCCAGCAGTGAAGAGGAGACAGGGCGATCCGAGCAGTACTTC.

This clonotype was recorded at least ten times. This sequence joins TRBV29-1 and TRBJ2-7; 7 nucleotides match TRBD1. The germline CDR1 and CDR2 sequences are SQVTM and ANQGSEA. The CDR3 is made up of 14 amino acids. The J segment lost 0 bases and the V segment lost 6 bases, leaving 8 bases of the junction unmatched. This CDR3 is CSVAGTASSYEQYF. In DNA form, the CDR3 reads TGCAGCGTGGCCGGGACAGCGAGCTCCTACGAGCAGTACTTC.

The table lists this clonotype with a few counts. The V call is TRBV7-3, the J call TRBJ2-5; 9 bases line up with TRBD2. Germline CDR1 reads SGHTA; CDR2 reads FQGTGA. The CDR3 covers 14 residues. The ends lost 4 bases at V and 11 bases at J; junction bases unmatched: 11. CDR3 loop: CASSSNSGRGEQYF. The CDR3 DNA is TGTGCCAGCAGCTCCAATAGCGGGAGAGGGGAGCAGTACTTC.

The chain recombines TRBV20-1 with TRBJ2-4, with 8 bases matching TRBD1. The J call is doubtful: the DNA matches TRBJ2-7 better. Per the germline V gene, CDR1 is DFQATT and CDR2 is SNEGSKA (reference sequence). The CDR3 totals 13 residues. The CDR3 is CSAGRDRIDEQYF. In DNA form, the CDR3 reads TGCAGTGCTGGCCGGGACAGGATTGACGAGCAGTACTTC.

The chain is built from TRBV4-3 and TRBJ2-1, with TRBD2 matching 9 bases. V dropped 4 bases and J dropped 7; count of bases not matched to a gene: 8. The V gene's germline CDR1 is LGHNA and CDR2 YSLEER. The CDR3 spans 15 residues. This CDR3 is CASSPGTSRRNEQFF. Here the CDR3 DNA reads TGCGCCAGCAGCCCTGGGACTAGCAGGAGAAATGAGCAGTTCTTC.

The chain is built from TRBV20-1 and TRBJ2-6; D might be TRBD2 (6 bases). Germline V gene sequence: CDR1 DFQATT, CDR2 SNEGSKA (reference sequence). CDR3 length equals 17 residues. V gave up 0 bases and J gave up 0 bases, with 12 bases separating them. The CDR3 here is CSARDLRGASGANVLTF. The CDR3 DNA is TGCAGTGCTAGAGATCTCCGCGGGGCCTCTGGGGCCAACGTCCTGACTTTC.

The sample holds a few counts of this clonotype. The chain joins TRBV12-3 or TRBV12-4 to TRBJ2-5; D call uncertain. V shed 6 bases and J shed 5 bases, with 10 bases lying between them. The CDR3 is 12 amino acids. The CDR3 here is CASSSRWETQYF. CDR3 nucleotides: TGTGCCAGCAGCTCAAGATGGGAGACCCAGTACTTC.